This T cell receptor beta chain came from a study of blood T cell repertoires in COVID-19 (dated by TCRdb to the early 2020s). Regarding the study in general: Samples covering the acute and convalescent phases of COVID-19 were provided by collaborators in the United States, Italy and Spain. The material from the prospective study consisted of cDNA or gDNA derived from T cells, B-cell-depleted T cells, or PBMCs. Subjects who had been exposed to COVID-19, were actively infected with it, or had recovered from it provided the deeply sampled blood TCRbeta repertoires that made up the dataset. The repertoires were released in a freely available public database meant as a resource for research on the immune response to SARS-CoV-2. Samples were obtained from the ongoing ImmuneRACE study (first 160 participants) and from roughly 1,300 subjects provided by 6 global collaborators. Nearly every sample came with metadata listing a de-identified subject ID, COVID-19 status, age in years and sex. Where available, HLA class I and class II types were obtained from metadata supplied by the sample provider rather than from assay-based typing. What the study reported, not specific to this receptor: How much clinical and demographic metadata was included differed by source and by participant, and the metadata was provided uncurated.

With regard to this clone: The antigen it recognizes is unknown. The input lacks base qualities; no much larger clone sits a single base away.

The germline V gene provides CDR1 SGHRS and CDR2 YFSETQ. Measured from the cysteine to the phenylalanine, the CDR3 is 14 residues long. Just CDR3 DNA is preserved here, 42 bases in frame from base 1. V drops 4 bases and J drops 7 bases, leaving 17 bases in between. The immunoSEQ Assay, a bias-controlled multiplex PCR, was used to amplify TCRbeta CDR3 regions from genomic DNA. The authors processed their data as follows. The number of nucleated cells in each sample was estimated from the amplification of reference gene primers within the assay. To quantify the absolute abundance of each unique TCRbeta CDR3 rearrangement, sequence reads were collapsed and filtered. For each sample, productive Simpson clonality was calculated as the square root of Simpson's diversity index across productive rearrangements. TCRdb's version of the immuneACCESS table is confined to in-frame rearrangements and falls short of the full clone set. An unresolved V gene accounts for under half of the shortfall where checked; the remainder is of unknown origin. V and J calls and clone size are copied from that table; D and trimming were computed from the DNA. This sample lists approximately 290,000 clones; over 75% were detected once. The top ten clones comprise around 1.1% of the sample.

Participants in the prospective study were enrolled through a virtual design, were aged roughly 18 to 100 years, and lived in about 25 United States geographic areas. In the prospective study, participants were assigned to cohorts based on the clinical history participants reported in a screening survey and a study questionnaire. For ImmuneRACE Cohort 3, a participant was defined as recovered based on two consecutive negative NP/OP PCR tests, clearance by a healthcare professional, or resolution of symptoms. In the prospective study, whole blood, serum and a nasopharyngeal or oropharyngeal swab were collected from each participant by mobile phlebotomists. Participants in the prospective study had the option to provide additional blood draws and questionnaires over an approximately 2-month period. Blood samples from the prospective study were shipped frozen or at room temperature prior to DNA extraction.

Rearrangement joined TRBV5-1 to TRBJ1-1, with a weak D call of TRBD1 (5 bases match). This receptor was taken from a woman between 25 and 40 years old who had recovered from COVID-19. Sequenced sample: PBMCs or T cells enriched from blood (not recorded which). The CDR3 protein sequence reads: CASSPSDSLHEAFF. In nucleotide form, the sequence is TGCGCCAGCAGCCCGTCCGACAGCCTCCATGAAGCTTTCTTT.